The rows below give T cell receptor beta chains drawn from one sample of a study of CD8+CD57+ T cells in acquired aplastic anemia. TCRdb re-called the reads through MiXCR, storing one row per CDR3 protein. The sample lists under 250,000 distinct CDR3 sequences; 30% to 35% were seen once. Sample: sorted CD4+, CD8+, or CD8+CD57+ T cells (not recorded which) from PBMCs. The receptors come from a human donor in good health, serving as a control. Each CDR3 is given with its conserved first and last residue. Each record gives: J gene, CDR3 length, V gene, CDR3 protein.

TRBJ2-7 12 TRBV7-2 CASSPRGGEQYF
TRBJ2-3 18 TRBV24-1 CATSRDHLGGLCTDTQYF
TRBJ2-7 12 TRBV29-1 CSVGRVGYEQYF
TRBJ2-7 10 TRBV20-1 CSADNYEQYF
TRBJ1-6 15 TRBV18 CASSQEASYNSPLHF
TRBJ2-5 15 TRBV10-3 CAISESTGRQETQYF
TRBJ1-5 14 TRBV12-3/TRBV12-4 CASSGLHSNQPQHF
TRBJ2-4 15 TRBV20-1 CSARDRGVDKNIQYF
TRBJ1-1 13 TRBV10-3 CAIGGTGLVPAFF
TRBJ2-6 14 TRBV29-1 CSVEEYAGANVLTF
TRBJ1-1 15 TRBV25-1 CAGSENRPDNTEAFF
TRBJ2-2 17 TRBV5-1 CASSLGLTGTGIGELFF
TRBJ1-5 15 TRBV19 CASNKGGGSNQPQHF
TRBJ1-2 16 TRBV19 CASSLEGGTYWIGYTF
TRBJ2-3 16 TRBV15 CATSRYPQGEADTQYF
TRBJ2-5 18 TRBV4-1 CASSQVLLAGEIQETQYF
TRBJ2-3 14 TRBV2 CASISGTSGGGQYF
TRBJ1-2 12 TRBV20-1 CSATHENYGYTF
TRBJ2-7 14 TRBV29-1 CSVADRAKPNEQYF
TRBJ2-7 15 TRBV7-2 CASSLDGAGPYEQYF
TRBJ1-2 14 TRBV6-1 CASRRVRTGPQASF
TRBJ1-2 19 TRBV6-2/TRBV6-3 CASSYSSGFGSKPNYGYTF
TRBJ1-5 15 TRBV9 CASSVGQGPDQPQHF
TRBJ2-7 13 TRBV2 CASRDRGAGEQYF
TRBJ2-1 16 TRBV7-8 CASGLKRTASPNEQFF
TRBJ1-2 12 TRBV2 CASSDLDRAGTF
TRBJ1-1 14 TRBV2 CAISTLTPNTEAFF
TRBJ2-3 17 TRBV19 CASSRLARLAGVDTQYF
TRBJ2-7 19 TRBV13 CASSPGGTSGGQLSYEQYF
TRBJ2-3 16 TRBV15 CATRRTSGRLTDTQYF
TRBJ2-7 15 TRBV2 CASSESITPYYEQYF